The sample holds many counts of the clone carrying this T cell receptor beta chain. Its matching antigen is unknown. Via MiXCR, TCRdb re-called the 5' RACE reads, giving one row per CDR3 protein. The sample includes 500,000 or so distinct CDR3 sequences, roughly 5% of them seen just once. These data belong to a study of CD8 T cells in ankylosing spondylitis. General study findings and limits: A number of the motif variants had already been described in reactive arthritis synovial fluid and blood. Ankylosing spondylitis blood seemed to carry a telltale TCR beta motif made of seven or eight highly homologous variants.

Trimming left V 4 bases short and J 0 bases short, with 10 bases between. The CDR3 is 15 amino acids. The germline CDR1 and CDR2 sequences are SGHVS and FQNEAQ. V usage is TRBV7-8 and J usage is TRBJ1-3; no firm D call. Sequencing used blood, either unsorted or a sorted T cell fraction (not recorded which). The sequence derives from a male donor with ankylosing spondylitis. The DNA of the CDR3 is TGTGCCAGCAGCTCCCGGGTCTACTCTGGAAACACCATATATTTT. Its translation is CASSSRVYSGNTIYF.